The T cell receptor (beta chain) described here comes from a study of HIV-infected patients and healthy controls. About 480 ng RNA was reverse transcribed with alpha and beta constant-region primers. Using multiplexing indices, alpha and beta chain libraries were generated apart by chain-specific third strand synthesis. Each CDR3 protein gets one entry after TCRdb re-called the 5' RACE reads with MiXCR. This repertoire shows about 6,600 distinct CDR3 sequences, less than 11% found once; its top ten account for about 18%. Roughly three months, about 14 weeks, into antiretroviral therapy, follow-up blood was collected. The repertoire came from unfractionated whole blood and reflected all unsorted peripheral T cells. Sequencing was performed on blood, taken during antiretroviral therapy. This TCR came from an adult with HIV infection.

CDR3 bases: TGTGCCAGCAGCTTTGGACTTTCCAATGAGCAGTTCTTC. It encodes CASSFGLSNEQFF. V usage is TRBV7-2 and J usage is TRBJ2-1; possibly TRBD2 for D (5 bases). This CDR3 spans 13 amino acids. CDR1 SGHTA and CDR2 FQGNSA come from the germline V gene. Trimming cost V 3 bases and J 6 bases, with 9 bases left between them.